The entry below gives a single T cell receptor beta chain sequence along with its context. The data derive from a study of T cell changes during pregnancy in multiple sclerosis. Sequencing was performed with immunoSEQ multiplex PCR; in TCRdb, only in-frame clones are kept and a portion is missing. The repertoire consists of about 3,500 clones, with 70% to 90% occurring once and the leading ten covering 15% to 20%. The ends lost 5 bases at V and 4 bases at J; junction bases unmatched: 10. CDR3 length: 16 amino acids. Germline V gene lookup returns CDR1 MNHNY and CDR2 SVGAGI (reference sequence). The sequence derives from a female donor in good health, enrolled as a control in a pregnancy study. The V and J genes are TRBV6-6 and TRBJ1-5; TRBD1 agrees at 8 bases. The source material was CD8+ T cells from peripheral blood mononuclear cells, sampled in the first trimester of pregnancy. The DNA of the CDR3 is TGTGCCAGCAGTGGGAATCAGGGGGCTAGAAATCAGCCCCAGCATTTT. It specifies CASSGNQGARNQPQHF.